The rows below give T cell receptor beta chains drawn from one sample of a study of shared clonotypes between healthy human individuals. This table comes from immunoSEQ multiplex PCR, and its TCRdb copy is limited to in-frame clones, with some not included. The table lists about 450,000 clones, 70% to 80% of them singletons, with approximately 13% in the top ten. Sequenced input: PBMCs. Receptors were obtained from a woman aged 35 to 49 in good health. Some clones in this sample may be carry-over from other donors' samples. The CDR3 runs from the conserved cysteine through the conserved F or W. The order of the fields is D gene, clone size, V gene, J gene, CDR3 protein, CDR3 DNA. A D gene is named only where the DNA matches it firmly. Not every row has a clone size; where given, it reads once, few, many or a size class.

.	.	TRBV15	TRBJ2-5	CATSRKSRGLSYF	TGTGCCACCAGCAGAAAGAGCAGGGGACTCTCTTACTTC
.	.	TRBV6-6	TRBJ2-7	CASSPGQKGSYEQYF	TGTGCCAGCAGCCCCGGACAGAAGGGTAGCTACGAGCAGTACTTC
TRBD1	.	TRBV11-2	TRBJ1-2	CASSLAGGTVTNYGYTF	TGTGCCAGCAGCTTAGCGGGGGGGACAGTTACTAACTATGGCTACACCTTC
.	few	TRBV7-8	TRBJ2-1	CASSLVRDEQFF	TGTGCCAGCAGCTTAGTAAGGGATGAGCAGTTCTTC
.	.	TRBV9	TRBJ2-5	CASSPGPRMETQYF	TGTGCCAGCAGCCCGGGACCGCGCATGGAGACCCAGTACTTC
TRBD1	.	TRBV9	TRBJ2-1	CASSVETGGYNEQFF	TGTGCCAGCAGCGTAGAGACAGGGGGCTACAATGAGCAGTTCTTC
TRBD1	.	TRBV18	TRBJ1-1	CASSPSWDRGGNTEAFF	TGTGCCAGCTCACCATCTTGGGACAGGGGGGGGAACACTGAAGCTTTCTTT
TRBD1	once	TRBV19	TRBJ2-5	CASEARQGTETQYF	TGTGCCAGCGAGGCCAGACAGGGAACGGAGACCCAGTACTTC
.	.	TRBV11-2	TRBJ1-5	CASSSTGLNQPQHF	TGTGCCAGCAGCTCCACAGGGTTGAATCAGCCCCAGCATTTT
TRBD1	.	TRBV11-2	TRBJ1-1	CASSFGTGLLNTEAFF	TGTGCCAGCAGCTTCGGGACAGGGTTGTTGAACACTGAAGCTTTCTTT
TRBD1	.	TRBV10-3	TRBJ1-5	CATSTGTLSNQSQHF	TGTGCCACCTCGACAGGGACCCTTTCCAATCAGTCCCAGCATTTT
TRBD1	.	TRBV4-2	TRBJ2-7	CASSQRGPGGPSYEQYF	TGTGCCAGCAGCCAAAGGGGGCCGGGCGGCCCCTCCTACGAGCAGTACTTC
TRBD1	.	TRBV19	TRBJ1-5	CASGQGAKQPQHF	TGTGCGAGTGGGCAGGGGGCTAAGCAGCCCCAGCATTTT
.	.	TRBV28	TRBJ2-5	CASSRLRPQETQYF	TGTGCCAGCAGCCGATTACGGCCTCAAGAGACCCAGTACTTC
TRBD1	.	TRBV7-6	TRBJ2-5	CASSTTGGRETQYF	TGTGCCAGCAGCACGACAGGGGGCCGGGAGACCCAGTACTTC
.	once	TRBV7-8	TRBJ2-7	CASSFTRAFSYEQYF	TGTGCCAGCAGCTTCACGCGCGCATTCTCCTACGAGCAGTACTTC
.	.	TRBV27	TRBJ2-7	CASSPRGHYEQYF	TGTGCCAGCAGTCCACGGGGTCACTACGAGCAGTACTTC
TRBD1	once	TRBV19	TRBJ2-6	CASSTDRIRSGANVLTF	TGTGCCAGTAGTACGGACAGGATACGCTCTGGGGCCAACGTCCTGACTTTC
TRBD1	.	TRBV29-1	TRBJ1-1	CSVMLGTGRTEAFF	TGCAGCGTGATGCTCGGGACAGGGAGAACTGAAGCATTCTTT
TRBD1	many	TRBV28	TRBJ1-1	CASSLLGQGVTEAFF	TGTGCCAGCAGTTTATTGGGACAGGGGGTGACTGAAGCTTTCTTT
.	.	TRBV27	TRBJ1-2	CASSLWGNYGYTF	TGTGCCAGCAGTTTATGGGGCAACTATGGCTACACCTTC
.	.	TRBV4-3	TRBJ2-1	CASSHPGLGNEQFF	TGCGCCAGCAGCCACCCCGGACTGGGCAATGAGCAGTTCTTC
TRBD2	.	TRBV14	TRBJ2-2	CASSLRGARTGELFF	TGTGCCAGCAGCCTGCGGGGGGCCCGAACCGGGGAGCTGTTTTTT
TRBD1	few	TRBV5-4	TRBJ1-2	CASSWPGQGHGYTF	TGTGCCAGCAGCTGGCCGGGACAGGGACATGGCTACACCTTC
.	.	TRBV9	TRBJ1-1	CASSHAVNTEAFF	TGTGCCAGCAGTCACGCCGTGAACACTGAAGCTTTCTTT
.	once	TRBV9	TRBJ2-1	CASSVGGIRDNEQFF	TGTGCCAGCAGCGTAGGCGGGATTAGGGACAATGAGCAGTTCTTC
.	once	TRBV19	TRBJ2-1	CASSVDSYNEQFF	TGTGCCAGTAGTGTAGACAGCTACAATGAGCAGTTCTTC
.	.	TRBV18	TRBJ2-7	CASSPAPGLDTYEQYF	TGTGCCAGCTCACCCGCCCCGGGACTCGATACCTACGAGCAGTACTTC
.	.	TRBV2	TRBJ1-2	CASSEAIRGSYGYTF	TGTGCCAGCAGTGAAGCAATTCGGGGGAGCTATGGCTACACCTTC
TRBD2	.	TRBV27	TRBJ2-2	CASSRRLAGGPTGDTGELFF	TGTGCCAGCAGTCGAAGACTAGCGGGAGGCCCTACCGGGGACACCGGGGAGCTGTTTTTT
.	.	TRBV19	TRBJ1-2	CASSTPRAGIYGYTF	TGTGCCAGTAGTACCCCCCGCGCAGGGATCTATGGCTACACCTTC
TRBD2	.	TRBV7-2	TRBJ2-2	CASSGSGRWTGELFF	TGTGCCAGCAGCGGTAGCGGGAGATGGACCGGGGAGCTGTTTTTT
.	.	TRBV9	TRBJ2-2	CASSLGGGTGELFF	TGTGCCAGCAGCCTCGGAGGGGGCACCGGGGAGCTGTTTTTT
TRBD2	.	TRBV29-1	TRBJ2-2	CSVRTSGNTGELFF	TGCAGCGTCAGGACTAGCGGTAACACCGGGGAGCTGTTTTTT
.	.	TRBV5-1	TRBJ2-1	CASSLGSGSRAQYNEQFF	TGCGCCAGCAGCTTGGGGTCGGGTTCTAGGGCCCAATACAATGAGCAGTTCTTC
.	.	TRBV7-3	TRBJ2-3	CASSFYRGDTQYF	TGTGCCAGCAGCTTTTACCGTGGGGATACGCAGTATTTT
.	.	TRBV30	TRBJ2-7	CAWSVQGYEQYF	TGTGCCTGGAGTGTACAAGGGTACGAGCAGTACTTC
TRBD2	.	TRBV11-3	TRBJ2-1	CASSPPGRRDEQFF	TGTGCCAGCAGCCCCCCCGGGAGGAGGGATGAGCAGTTCTTC
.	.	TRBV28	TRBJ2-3	CASSGGIQLLMGGSTDTQYF	TGTGCCAGCAGTGGGGGGATCCAGCTTCTGATGGGCGGTAGCACAGATACGCAGTATTTT
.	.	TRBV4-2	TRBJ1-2	CASSQDRAKANYGYTF	TGTGCCAGCAGCCAAGATAGGGCCAAAGCTAACTATGGCTACACCTTC
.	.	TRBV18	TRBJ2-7	CASSPRQEVGHEQYF	TGTGCCAGCTCACCACGACAGGAGGTTGGACACGAGCAGTACTTC
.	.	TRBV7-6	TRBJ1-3	CASSNRGPGNTIYF	TGTGCCAGTTCTAATCGGGGGCCTGGAAACACCATATATTTT
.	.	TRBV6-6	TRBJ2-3	CASSSTDTQYF	TGTGCCAGCAGTAGCACAGATACGCAGTATTTT
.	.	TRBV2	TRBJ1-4	CASSEASGVGEKLFF	TGTGCCAGCAGTGAAGCTTCAGGGGTAGGGGAAAAACTGTTTTTT
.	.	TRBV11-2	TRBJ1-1	CASSLGQMNTEAFF	TGTGCCAGCAGCTTAGGCCAGATGAACACTGAAGCTTTCTTT